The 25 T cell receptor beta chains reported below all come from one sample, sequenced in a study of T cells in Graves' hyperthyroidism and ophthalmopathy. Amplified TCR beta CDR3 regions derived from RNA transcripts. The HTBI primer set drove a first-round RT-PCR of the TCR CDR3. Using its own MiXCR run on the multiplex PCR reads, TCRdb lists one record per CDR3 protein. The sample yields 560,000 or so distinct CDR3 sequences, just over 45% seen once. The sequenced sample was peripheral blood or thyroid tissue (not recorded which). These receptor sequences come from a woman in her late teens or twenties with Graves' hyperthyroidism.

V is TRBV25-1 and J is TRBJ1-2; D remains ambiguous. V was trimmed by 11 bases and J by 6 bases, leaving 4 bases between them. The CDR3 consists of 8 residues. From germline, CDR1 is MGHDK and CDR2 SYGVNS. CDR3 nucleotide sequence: TGTGCCCCGAATGGCTACACCTTC. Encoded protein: CAPNGYTF.

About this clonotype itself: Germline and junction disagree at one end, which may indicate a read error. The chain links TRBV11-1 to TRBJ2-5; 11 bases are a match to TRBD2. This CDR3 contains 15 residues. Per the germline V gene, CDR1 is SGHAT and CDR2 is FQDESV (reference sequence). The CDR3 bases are TGTGCCAGCAGCGTAGCGCTAGCGGGAGGTGGGACCCAGTACTTC. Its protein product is CASSVALAGGGTQYF.

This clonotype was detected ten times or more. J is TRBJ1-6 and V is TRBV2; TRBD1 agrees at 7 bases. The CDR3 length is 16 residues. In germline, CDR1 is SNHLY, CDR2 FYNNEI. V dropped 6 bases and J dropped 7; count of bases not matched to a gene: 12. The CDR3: CASRDFRTGRNSPLHF. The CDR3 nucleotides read TGTGCCAGCAGGGACTTCCGGACAGGACGGAATTCACCCCTCCACTTT. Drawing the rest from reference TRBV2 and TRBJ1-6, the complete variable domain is EPEVTQTPSHQVTQMGQEVILRCVPISNHLYFYWYRQILGQKVEFLVSFYNNEISEKSEIFDDQFSVERPDGSNFTLKIRSTKLEDSAMYFCASRDFRTGRNSPLHFGNGTRLTVT.

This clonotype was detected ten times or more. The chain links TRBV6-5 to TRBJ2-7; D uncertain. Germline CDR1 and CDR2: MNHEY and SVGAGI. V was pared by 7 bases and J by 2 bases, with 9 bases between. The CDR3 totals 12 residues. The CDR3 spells CASMNEAYEQYF. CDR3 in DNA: TGTGCCAGCATGAACGAGGCCTACGAGCAGTACTTC.

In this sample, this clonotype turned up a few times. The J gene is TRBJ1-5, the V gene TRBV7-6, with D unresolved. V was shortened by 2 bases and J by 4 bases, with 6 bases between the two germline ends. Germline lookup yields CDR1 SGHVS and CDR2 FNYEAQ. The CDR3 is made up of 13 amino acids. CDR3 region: CASSLSFNQPQHF. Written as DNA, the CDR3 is TGTGCCAGCAGCTTATCATTTAATCAGCCCCAGCATTTT.

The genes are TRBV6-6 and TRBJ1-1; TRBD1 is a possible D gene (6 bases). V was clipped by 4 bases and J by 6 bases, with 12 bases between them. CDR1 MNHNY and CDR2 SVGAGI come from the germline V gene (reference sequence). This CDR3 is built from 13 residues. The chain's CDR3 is CASSWGRGPEAFF. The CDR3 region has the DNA TGTGCCAGCAGTTGGGGCAGGGGACCTGAAGCTTTCTTT.

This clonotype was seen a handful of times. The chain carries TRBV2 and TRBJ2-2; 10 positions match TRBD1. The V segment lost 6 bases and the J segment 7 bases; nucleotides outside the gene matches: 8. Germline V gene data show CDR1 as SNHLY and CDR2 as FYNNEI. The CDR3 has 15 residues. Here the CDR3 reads CASRSTGQGFGELFF. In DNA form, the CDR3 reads TGTGCCAGCAGATCCACGGGACAGGGGTTCGGGGAGCTGTTTTTT.

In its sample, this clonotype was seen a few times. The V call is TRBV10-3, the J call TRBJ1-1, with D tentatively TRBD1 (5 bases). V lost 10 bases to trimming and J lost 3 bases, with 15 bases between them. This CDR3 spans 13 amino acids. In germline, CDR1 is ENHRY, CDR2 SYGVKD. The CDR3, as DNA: TGTGCCAGCTCAACGGGGGGAGACACTGAAGCTTTCTTT. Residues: CASSTGGDTEAFF.

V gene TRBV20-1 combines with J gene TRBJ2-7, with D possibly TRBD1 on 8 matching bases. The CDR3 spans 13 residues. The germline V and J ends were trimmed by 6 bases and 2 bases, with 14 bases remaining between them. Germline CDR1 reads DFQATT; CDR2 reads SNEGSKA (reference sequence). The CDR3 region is CSAAGQATYEQYF. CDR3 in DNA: TGCAGTGCAGCGGGACAGGCAACCTACGAGCAGTACTTC.

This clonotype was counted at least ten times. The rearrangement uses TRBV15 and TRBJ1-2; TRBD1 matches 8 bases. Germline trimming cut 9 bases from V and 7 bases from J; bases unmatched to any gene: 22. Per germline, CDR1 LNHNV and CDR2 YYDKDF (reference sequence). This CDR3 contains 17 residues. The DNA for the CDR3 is TGTGCCACAGGTATGAGCGGGACAGGACGCTCTATTGCTGGCTACACCTTC. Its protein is CATGMSGTGRSIAGYTF.

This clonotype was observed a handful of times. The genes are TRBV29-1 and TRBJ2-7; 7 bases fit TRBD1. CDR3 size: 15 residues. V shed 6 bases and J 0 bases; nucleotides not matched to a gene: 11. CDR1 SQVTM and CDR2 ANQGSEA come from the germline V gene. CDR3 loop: CSVKIGTDASYEQYF. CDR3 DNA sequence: TGCAGCGTCAAAATCGGGACAGACGCCTCCTACGAGCAGTACTTC.

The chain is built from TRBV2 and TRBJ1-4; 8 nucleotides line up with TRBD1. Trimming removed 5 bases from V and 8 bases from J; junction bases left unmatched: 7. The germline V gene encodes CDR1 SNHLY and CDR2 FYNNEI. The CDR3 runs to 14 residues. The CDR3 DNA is TGTGCCAGCAGTTCAGGGGGCTCGGGGGAAAAACTGTTTTTT. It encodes CASSSGGSGEKLFF. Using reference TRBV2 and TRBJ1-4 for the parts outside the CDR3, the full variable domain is EPEVTQTPSHQVTQMGQEVILRCVPISNHLYFYWYRQILGQKVEFLVSFYNNEISEKSEIFDDQFSVERPDGSNFTLKIRSTKLEDSAMYFCASSSGGSGEKLFFGSGTQLSVL.

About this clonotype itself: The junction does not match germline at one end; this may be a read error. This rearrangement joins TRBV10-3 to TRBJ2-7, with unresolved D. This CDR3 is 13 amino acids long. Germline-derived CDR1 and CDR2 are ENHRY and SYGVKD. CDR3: CASSYGRNYEQYF. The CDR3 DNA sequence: TGTGCCAGCAGTTATGGACGGAATTACGAGCAGTACTTC.

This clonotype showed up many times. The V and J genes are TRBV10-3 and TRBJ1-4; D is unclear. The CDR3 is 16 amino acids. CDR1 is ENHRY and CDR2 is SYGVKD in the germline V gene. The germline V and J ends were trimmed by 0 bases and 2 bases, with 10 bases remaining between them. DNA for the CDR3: TGTGCCATCAGTGAGTCGACTCGTGGGACTAATGAAAAACTGTTTTTT. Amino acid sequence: CAISESTRGTNEKLFF.

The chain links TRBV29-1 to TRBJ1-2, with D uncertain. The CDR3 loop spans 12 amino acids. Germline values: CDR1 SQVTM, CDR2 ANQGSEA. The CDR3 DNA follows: TGCACCTCGACCGGGGCTAACTATGGCTACACCTTC. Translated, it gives CTSTGANYGYTF.

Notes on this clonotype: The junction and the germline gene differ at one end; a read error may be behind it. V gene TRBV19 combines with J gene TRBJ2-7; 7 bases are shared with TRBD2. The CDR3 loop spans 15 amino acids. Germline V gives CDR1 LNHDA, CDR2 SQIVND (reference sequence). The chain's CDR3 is CASSIESGTTYERYF. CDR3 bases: TGTGCCAGTAGTATTGAAAGCGGGACCACCTACGAGCGGTACTTC.

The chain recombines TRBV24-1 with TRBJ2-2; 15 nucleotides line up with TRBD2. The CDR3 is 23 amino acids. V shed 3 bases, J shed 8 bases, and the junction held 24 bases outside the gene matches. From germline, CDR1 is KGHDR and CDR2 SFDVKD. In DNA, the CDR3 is TGTGCCACCAGTGATCCTCCACGACCCCTGGGACTAGCGGGAGGTCCCGCTGAGGGGGAGCTGTTTTTT. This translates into CATSDPPRPLGLAGGPAEGELFF.

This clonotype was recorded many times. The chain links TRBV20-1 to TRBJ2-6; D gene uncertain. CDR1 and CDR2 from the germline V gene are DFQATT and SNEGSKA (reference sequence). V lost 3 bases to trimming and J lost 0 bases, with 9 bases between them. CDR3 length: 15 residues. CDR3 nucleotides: TGCAGTGCTAGCTCTGGCGGCTCTGGGGCCAACGTCCTGACTTTC. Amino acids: CSASSGGSGANVLTF.

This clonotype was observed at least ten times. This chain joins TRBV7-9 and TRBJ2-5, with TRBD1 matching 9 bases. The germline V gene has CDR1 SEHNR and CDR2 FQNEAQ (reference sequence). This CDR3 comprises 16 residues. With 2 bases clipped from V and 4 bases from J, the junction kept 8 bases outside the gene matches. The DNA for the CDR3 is TGTGCCAGCAGCTTAAGCGCCGGGACAGGGCGAGAGACCCAGTACTTC. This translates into CASSLSAGTGRETQYF.

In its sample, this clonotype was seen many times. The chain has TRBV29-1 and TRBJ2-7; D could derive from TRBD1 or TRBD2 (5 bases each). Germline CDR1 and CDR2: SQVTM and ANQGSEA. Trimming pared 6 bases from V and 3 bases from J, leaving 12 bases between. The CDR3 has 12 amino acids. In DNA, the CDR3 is TGCAGCGTAAAGGGACCGCGCTACGAGCAGTACTTC. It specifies CSVKGPRYEQYF.

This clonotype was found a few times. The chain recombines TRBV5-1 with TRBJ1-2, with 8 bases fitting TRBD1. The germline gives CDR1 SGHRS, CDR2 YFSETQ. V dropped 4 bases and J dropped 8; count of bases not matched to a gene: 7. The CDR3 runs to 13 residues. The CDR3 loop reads CASSPDRVGGYTF. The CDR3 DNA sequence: TGCGCCAGCAGCCCGGACAGGGTCGGCGGCTACACCTTC.

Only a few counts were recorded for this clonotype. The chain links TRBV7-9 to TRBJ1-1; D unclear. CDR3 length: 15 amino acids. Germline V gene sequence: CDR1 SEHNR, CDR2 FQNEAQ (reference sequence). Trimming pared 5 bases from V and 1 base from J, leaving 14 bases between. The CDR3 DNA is TGTGCCAGCAGCCCCGGGTGGGGATCGAACACTGAAGCTTTCTTT. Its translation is CASSPGWGSNTEAFF.

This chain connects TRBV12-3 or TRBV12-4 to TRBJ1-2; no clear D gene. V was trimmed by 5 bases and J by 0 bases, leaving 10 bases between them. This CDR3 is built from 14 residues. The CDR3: CASSLDWTNYGYTF. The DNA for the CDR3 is TGTGCCAGCAGTCTTGACTGGACTAACTATGGCTACACCTTC.

This chain's CDR3 is CASSGTGGAYYGYTF. The CDR3 DNA reads as TGTGCCAGCAGCGGGACAGGGGGCGCCTACTATGGCTACACCTTC. This rearrangement joins TRBV7-9 to TRBJ1-2; 12 bases align to TRBD1. The CDR3 contains 15 residues. Germline V gene lookup returns CDR1 SEHNR and CDR2 FQNEAQ (reference sequence). The trim removed 5 bases at V and 3 bases at J, leaving 4 bases unmatched.

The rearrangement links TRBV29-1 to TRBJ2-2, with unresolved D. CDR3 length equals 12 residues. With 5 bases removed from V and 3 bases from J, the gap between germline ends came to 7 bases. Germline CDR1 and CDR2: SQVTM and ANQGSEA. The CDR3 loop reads CSVRADTGELFF. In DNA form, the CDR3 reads TGCAGCGTTAGGGCAGACACCGGGGAGCTGTTTTTT.